Following are 29 T cell receptor beta chains from one sample sequenced in a study of T cell responses to AZD1222 COVID-19 vaccine. Assay: immunoSEQ multiplex PCR; the TCRdb copy retains only in-frame clones and omits some. The sample shows 65,000 to 75,000 clones, roughly 80% of them seen only once. Sequences were derived from peripheral blood, sampled on day 0 of AZD1222 vaccination. These receptors originate from an adult in good health.

The CDR3 sequence: CATTRDRASYEQYF. CDR3 DNA: TGTGCCACCACAAGGGACAGGGCCTCCTACGAGCAGTACTTC. The V gene is TRBV15, the J gene TRBJ2-7, with 9 bases lining up with TRBD1. The germline V gene has CDR1 LNHNV and CDR2 YYDKDF (reference sequence). Losses at the gene ends were 7 bases for V and 0 bases for J; bases not matched to a gene: 4. This CDR3 region has 14 residues.

V and J are TRBV6-5 and TRBJ2-7, with D unclear. Germline CDR1 and CDR2: MNHEY and SVGAGI. CDR3 length equals 13 residues. Trimming took 6 bases from V and 2 from J, leaving 11 bases between them. The CDR3 DNA follows: TGTGCCAGCAGACTGGGCCTAGCCTACGAGCAGTACTTC. Amino acids: CASRLGLAYEQYF.

This clone showed up just once. The V call is TRBV19, the J call TRBJ1-1, with unresolved D. The CDR3 has 14 amino acids. Germline values: CDR1 LNHDA, CDR2 SQIVND (reference sequence). V lost 3 bases to trimming and J lost 6 bases, with 14 bases between them. The DNA for the CDR3 is TGTGCCAGTAGTATGATGGAGCCAATCGCTGAAGCTTTCTTT. It is translated as CASSMMEPIAEAFF.

The rearrangement links TRBV28 to TRBJ1-4; D remains ambiguous. The CDR3 is made up of 15 amino acids. Deletions cut 2 bases from V and 0 bases from J, with 7 bases between. Germline assignment: CDR1 MDHEN and CDR2 SYDVKM. The CDR3: CASSLRHSTNEKLFF. CDR3 nucleotides: TGTGCCAGCAGTTTAAGGCATTCAACTAATGAAAAACTGTTTTTT.

The chain combines TRBV5-6 with TRBJ1-2; maybe TRBD1 (6 bases). CDR3 length: 15 residues. CDR1 and CDR2 from the germline V gene are SGHDT and YYEEEE. V was clipped by 3 bases and J by 3 bases, with 15 bases between them. The CDR3 DNA follows: TGTGCCAGCAGCTATCCGGGACACGGGGACTATGGCTACACCTTC. It yields the protein CASSYPGHGDYGYTF.

The V and J genes are TRBV7-8 and TRBJ2-1; D possibly matches TRBD1 or TRBD2 (5 bases each). Germline V gene lookup returns CDR1 SGHVS and CDR2 FQNEAQ. V lost 7 bases, J lost 0 bases, and 28 bases lay in between. The CDR3 spans 20 residues. The chain's CDR3 is CASTNLEGQRPRGSYNEQFF. DNA for the CDR3: TGTGCCAGCACCAACCTCGAGGGTCAGCGGCCGAGGGGCTCCTACAATGAGCAGTTCTTC.

The chain has TRBV3-1 (or the pseudogene TRBV3-2) and TRBJ1-3; tentative D call: TRBD1 (5 bases). The CDR3 is 14 residues long. V was shortened by 7 bases and J by 0 bases, with 10 bases between the two germline ends. In germline, CDR1 is LGHDT, CDR2 YNNKEL (reference sequence). This CDR3 is CASTTGSSGNTIYF. Written as DNA, the CDR3 is TGTGCCAGCACCACAGGATCCTCTGGAAACACCATATATTTT.

The chain uses TRBV7-3 and TRBJ1-2; possible D gene TRBD1, 5 bases. The CDR3 totals 12 residues. Germline V gives CDR1 SGHTA, CDR2 FQGTGA. Trimming took off 4 bases at V and 8 bases at J, with 11 bases between the two ends. The CDR3: CASSSPRGGYTF. CDR3 coding DNA: TGTGCCAGCAGCTCACCGCGGGGCGGCTACACCTTC. Filled out from reference TRBV7-3 and TRBJ1-2, the complete variable domain reads GAGVSQTPSNKVTEKGKYVELRCDPISGHTALYWYRQSLGQGPEFLIYFQGTGAADDSGLPNDRFFAVRPEGSVSTLKIQRTERGDSAVYLCASSSPRGGYTFGSGTRLTVV.

This clone was detected only once. The V and J genes are TRBV14 and TRBJ1-1; tentatively, D is TRBD1 (6 bases). Trimming cost V 4 bases and J 11 bases, with 17 bases left between them. Germline-derived CDR1 and CDR2 are SGHDN and FVKESK. This CDR3 contains 13 residues. The CDR3 spells CASSLRPGAYAFF. The CDR3 nucleotides read TGTGCCAGCAGCCTCCGGCCGGGGGCTTACGCTTTCTTT.

A few counts support this clone. V is TRBV6-5 and J is TRBJ2-1; D call uncertain. The V gene's germline CDR1 is MNHEY and CDR2 SVGAGI. The CDR3 loop spans 13 amino acids. Trimming pared 7 bases from V and 0 bases from J, leaving 7 bases between. The CDR3 DNA sequence: TGTGCCAGCACCGGCCCCTCCTACAATGAGCAGTTCTTC. Encoded protein: CASTGPSYNEQFF.

This clone was seen just once. This chain joins TRBV6-5 and TRBJ2-1, with D tentatively TRBD1 (6 bases). Germline V gene sequence: CDR1 MNHEY, CDR2 SVGAGI. V lost 3 bases, J lost 1 base, and 13 bases lay in between. This CDR3 region has 16 residues. The CDR3 protein is CASSYIKGVSYNEQFF. The CDR3 DNA is TGTGCCAGCAGTTATATTAAGGGGGTTTCCTACAATGAGCAGTTCTTC.

The V gene is TRBV7-2, the J gene TRBJ2-7, with 8 nucleotides matching TRBD1. The CDR3 has 15 residues. Per germline, CDR1 SGHTA and CDR2 FQGNSA. Trimming at V came to 5 bases and at J to 1 base, leaving 7 bases not matched to a gene. CDR3 amino acids: CASSSPDRASYEQYF. The DNA of the CDR3 is TGTGCCAGCAGCAGCCCGGACAGGGCGTCCTACGAGCAGTACTTC.

The rearrangement uses TRBV7-2 and TRBJ1-4; weak D call: TRBD1 (5 bases). Germline V gives CDR1 SGHTA, CDR2 FQGNSA. The CDR3 consists of 13 residues. V was pared by 5 bases and J by 8 bases, with 12 bases between. CDR3 coding DNA: TGTGCCAGCAGCAGGGACCCGGGGGAAAAACTGTTTTTT. Translation: CASSRDPGEKLFF.

The CDR3, as DNA: TGTGCCAGCAGTCGGGACTGGGACTACGAGCAGTACTTC. As protein: CASSRDWDYEQYF. This chain uses TRBV3-1 (or the pseudogene TRBV3-2) with TRBJ2-7; D may be TRBD2 (6 bases). The germline CDR1 and CDR2 sequences are LGHDT and YNNKEL (reference sequence). The CDR3 runs to 13 residues. V lost 6 bases and J lost 3, with 12 bases in between.

The chain couples TRBV27 to TRBJ2-7, with 11 positions matching TRBD1. J was trimmed by 2 bases and V by 6 bases; bases with no gene match: 6. Germline V CDR1 and CDR2: MNHEY, SMNVEV (reference sequence). The CDR3 extends over 15 amino acids. This chain's CDR3 is CASRGTGGLTYEQYF. The CDR3 DNA is TGTGCCAGCAGGGGGACAGGGGGTCTTACCTACGAGCAGTACTTC.

CDR3 nucleotides: TGTGCCAGCAGTAACAGGGGCGGCAATCAGCCCCAGCATTTT. Its translation: CASSNRGGNQPQHF. This chain uses TRBV6-5 with TRBJ1-5; 7 nucleotides match TRBD1. The CDR3 extends over 14 amino acids. The V gene's germline CDR1 is MNHEY and CDR2 SVGAGI. V trimming: 5 bases; J trimming: 2 bases; junction bases outside the gene matches: 3.

The rearrangement uses TRBV7-2 and TRBJ2-1; 7 nucleotides agree with TRBD1. Germline values: CDR1 SGHTA, CDR2 FQGNSA. The CDR3 totals 14 residues. Trimming removed 7 bases from V and 1 base from J; junction bases left unmatched: 4. In DNA form, the CDR3 reads TGTGCCAGCAAGGCAGGGGGTTCCTACAATGAGCAGTTCTTC. This gives the protein CASKAGGSYNEQFF. Combining the CDR3 with reference TRBV7-2 and TRBJ2-1 gives the whole variable domain GAGVSQSPSNKVTEKGKDVELRCDPISGHTALYWYRQSLGQGLEFLIYFQGNSAPDKSGLPSDRFSAERTGGSVSTLTIQRTQQEDSAVYLCASKAGGSYNEQFFGPGTRLTVL.

The chain joins TRBV12-3 or TRBV12-4 to TRBJ1-2; tentatively, D is TRBD1 (5 bases). This CDR3 spans 13 amino acids. The V end lost 5 bases, the J end lost 2 bases, and 9 bases lay between the germline ends. Here the CDR3 DNA reads TGTGCCAGCAGTCGAGACAGCAACTATGGCTACACCTTC. It codes for CASSRDSNYGYTF.

The chain uses TRBV29-1 and TRBJ2-2, with 8 bases that match TRBD1. The CDR3 loop spans 12 amino acids. Per germline, CDR1 SQVTM and CDR2 ANQGSEA. J lost 8 bases, V lost 4 bases, and 3 bases had no gene match. CDR3 protein: CSVGRGLGELFF. The CDR3 coding sequence is TGCAGCGTTGGCAGGGGGCTAGGGGAGCTGTTTTTT.

CDR3 region: CASSLETAGNNEQFF. In DNA form, the CDR3 reads TGCGCCAGCAGCTTGGAAACGGCAGGTAACAATGAGCAGTTCTTC. This chain uses TRBV5-1 with TRBJ2-1; no definite D call. The CDR3 covers 15 residues. The V gene lost 0 bases and the J gene lost 5 bases, with 12 bases spanning the gap. Germline values: CDR1 SGHRS, CDR2 YFSETQ.

The J gene is TRBJ2-3, the V gene TRBV4-3; 9 bases are a match to TRBD2. The ends lost 3 bases at V and 4 bases at J; junction bases unmatched: 11. This CDR3 spans 17 amino acids. Germline V CDR1 and CDR2: LGHNA, YSLEER. The CDR3: CASSHSLAGFRADTQYF. The DNA for the CDR3 is TGCGCCAGCAGCCATTCACTAGCGGGCTTCAGGGCAGATACGCAGTATTTT.

This sequence joins TRBV5-1 and TRBJ1-6; unclear D gene. V was cut by 0 bases and J by 0 bases, with 7 bases left in between. The CDR3 sequence is 16 residues long. Germline CDR1 is SGHRS and CDR2 is YFSETQ. The CDR3 is CASSLDRSSYNSPLHF. In DNA form, the CDR3 reads TGCGCCAGCAGCTTGGACCGGAGCTCCTATAATTCACCCCTCCACTTT.

This clone occurred a few times. The V gene is TRBV10-1, the J gene TRBJ1-4; a weak D match, TRBD1 (5 bases). Germline CDR1 WNHNN, CDR2 SYGVQD (reference sequence). With 0 bases removed from V and 10 bases from J, the gap between germline ends came to 15 bases. CDR3 length: 15 amino acids. Here the CDR3 reads CASSESGLRVGKLFF. CDR3 DNA: TGCGCCAGCAGTGAGTCCGGACTCAGGGTTGGAAAACTGTTTTTT.

This rearrangement joins TRBV2 to TRBJ1-4; unclear D gene. The CDR3 contains 15 residues. With 4 bases removed from V and 0 bases from J, the gap between germline ends came to 9 bases. CDR1 and CDR2 from the germline V gene are SNHLY and FYNNEI. In DNA, the CDR3 is TGTGCCAGCAGTGCTCCGACTTCAACTAATGAAAAACTGTTTTTT. Translated, it gives CASSAPTSTNEKLFF.

The CDR3 coding sequence is TGTGCCAGCAGCTTGATTTCGAGCCGGGACAGGGTTAGCGAGCAGTACTTC. It codes for CASSLISSRDRVSEQYF. J is TRBJ2-7 and V is TRBV5-4, with 9 bases aligning to TRBD1. This CDR3 is 17 amino acids long. The germline V gene encodes CDR1 SGHNT and CDR2 YYREEE (reference sequence). The V segment lost 1 base and the J segment 6 bases; nucleotides outside the gene matches: 14.

The V gene is TRBV19, the J gene TRBJ1-1, with D perhaps matching TRBD1 (6 bases). Germline CDR1 LNHDA, CDR2 SQIVND (reference sequence). This CDR3 has 17 amino acids. V shed 7 bases and J shed 3 bases, with 24 bases lying between them. In DNA form, the CDR3 reads TGTGCCAGTACCTCATCCCCCAGGGGTAGGGTCGACACTGAAGCTTTCTTT. Protein: CASTSSPRGRVDTEAFF.

V gene TRBV5-4 combines with J gene TRBJ2-2; a possible D gene is TRBD1 (6 bases). CDR3 length equals 16 residues. In germline, CDR1 is SGHNT, CDR2 YYREEE (reference sequence). Trimming left V 2 bases short and J 5 bases short, with 16 bases between. CDR3 sequence (DNA): TGTGCCAGCAGCTTTATGGCAGGGGCCCTGACCGGGGAGCTGTTTTTT. Translation: CASSFMAGALTGELFF.

V usage is TRBV5-1 and J usage is TRBJ1-1; D perhaps matches TRBD1 (6 bases). The V end lost 4 bases, the J end lost 3 bases, and 10 bases lay between the germline ends. In germline, CDR1 is SGHRS, CDR2 YFSETQ. This CDR3 is built from 13 residues. The CDR3 coding sequence is TGCGCCAGCAGCCGCCAGGGGCACACTGAAGCTTTCTTT. This codes for CASSRQGHTEAFF.

This chain joins TRBV6-6 and TRBJ2-4; D not certain. Germline loops: CDR1 MNHNY, CDR2 SVGAGI (reference sequence). This CDR3 is built from 15 residues. With 7 bases removed from V and 0 bases from J, the gap between germline ends came to 13 bases. The CDR3 is CASTPGTLAKNIQYF. In DNA form, the CDR3 reads TGTGCCAGCACCCCCGGCACCTTAGCCAAAAACATTCAGTACTTC.